The 22 T cell receptor beta chains given below trace back to one sample, sequenced in a study of blood T cell repertoires in COVID-19. The table came from immunoSEQ multiplex PCR; TCRdb's copy has only in-frame clones and leaves some out. Counted here are roughly 180,000 clones, approximately 79% occurring once; the ten biggest clones make up more than 6.5%. The material sequenced was peripheral blood. Every receptor here comes from a woman in her sixties with COVID-19, enrolled during active disease.

This clone was observed a handful of times. The V gene is TRBV28, the J gene TRBJ2-7, with 9 nucleotides matching TRBD1. CDR1 MDHEN and CDR2 SYDVKM come from the germline V gene. The V segment lost 7 bases and the J segment 3 bases; nucleotides outside the gene matches: 7. The CDR3 totals 14 residues. The CDR3 DNA reads TGTGCCAGCATACCGGGACAGGGATTCTACGAGCAGTACTTC. The encoded protein is CASIPGQGFYEQYF. The whole variable domain, filled in from reference TRBV28 and TRBJ2-7, reads DVKVTQSSRYLVKRTGEKVFLECVQDMDHENMFWYRQDPGLGLRLIYFSYDVKMKEKGDIPEGYSVSREKKERFSLILESASTNQTSMYLCASIPGQGFYEQYFGPGTRLTVT.

This clone occurred once. The chain employs TRBV5-5 and TRBJ2-3, with 10 bases that match TRBD1. Trimming took 1 base from V and 3 from J; bases not matched to a gene: 5. The germline CDR1 and CDR2 sequences are SGHKS and YYEKEE (reference sequence). The CDR3 totals 16 residues. DNA of the CDR3: TGTGCCAGCAGCTTGTGGACAGGGGGAACAACAGATACGCAGTATTTT. Encoded protein: CASSLWTGGTTDTQYF.

CDR3 sequence (DNA): TGTGCCAGCAGTCTCTTAGGGACAGGGGATGAAAAACTGTTTTTT. Translated: CASSLLGTGDEKLFF. This rearrangement joins TRBV5-4 to TRBJ1-4; 10 bases are a match to TRBD1. This CDR3 has 15 residues. CDR1 is SGHNT, CDR2 YYREEE, per germline (reference sequence). V was clipped by 5 bases and J by 6 bases; unmatched bases: 7.

The rearrangement uses TRBV6-5 and TRBJ1-5; D is unclear. V gave up 6 bases and J gave up 0 bases, with 12 bases separating them. The CDR3 is 15 amino acids. Germline CDR1 reads MNHEY; CDR2 reads SVGAGI. The CDR3 coding sequence is TGTGCCAGCAGCTGGTACAGAGATAGCAATCAGCCCCAGCATTTT. Amino acids: CASSWYRDSNQPQHF.

This CDR3 is CASSPTGAGTQYF. The CDR3 DNA is TGTGCCAGCAGTCCTACAGGGGCTGGGACCCAGTACTTC. The chain is built from TRBV6-6 and TRBJ2-5, with TRBD1 matching 7 bases. Germline loops: CDR1 MNHNY, CDR2 SVGAGI (reference sequence). This CDR3 has 13 residues. V shed 5 bases, J shed 7 bases, and the junction held 7 bases outside the gene matches.

This clone was detected only a few times. The chain couples TRBV3-1 (or the pseudogene TRBV3-2) to TRBJ2-7, with D possibly being TRBD1 (6 bases). CDR1 is LGHDT, CDR2 YNNKEL, per germline (reference sequence). Trimming shortened V by 0 bases and J by 7 bases, and 16 bases separated the two germline ends. The CDR3 is made up of 15 amino acids. CDR3 bases: TGTGCCAGCAGCCAAGATGGTACAGGGCCGTGGGAGCAGTACTTC. Amino acid sequence: CASSQDGTGPWEQYF.

This chain uses TRBV9 with TRBJ2-5; 8 bases are shared with TRBD2. Germline V CDR1 and CDR2: SGDLS, YYNGEE. V shed 0 bases and J 1 base; nucleotides not matched to a gene: 8. This CDR3 contains 17 residues. CDR3 protein: CASSVVPASGRQETQYF. As DNA, the CDR3 is TGTGCCAGCAGCGTAGTTCCTGCTAGCGGGCGCCAAGAGACCCAGTACTTC.

In its sample, this clone was seen a few times. V and J are TRBV6-5 and TRBJ2-4; D is perhaps TRBD2 (5 bases). The CDR3 has 13 residues. Trimming cost V 5 bases and J 2 bases, with 7 bases left between them. CDR1 is MNHEY, CDR2 SVGAGI, per germline. CDR3 sequence: CASSTGTKNIQYF. CDR3 sequence (DNA): TGTGCCAGCAGTACCGGGACCAAAAACATTCAGTACTTC.

The CDR3 reads CASRGLVEAKNIQYF. Written as DNA, the CDR3 is TGTGCCAGCAGAGGACTAGTCGAAGCCAAAAACATTCAGTACTTC. This chain links TRBV2 with TRBJ2-4, with 7 bases fitting TRBD2. J was trimmed by 0 bases and V by 6 bases; bases with no gene match: 5. The germline gives CDR1 SNHLY, CDR2 FYNNEI. The CDR3 contains 15 residues.

This clone has a handful of counts. The chain has TRBV19 and TRBJ2-1; the match to TRBD2 covers 7 bases. The V and J ends lost 1 base and 8 bases, in that order; junction bases with no gene match: 8. Germline lookup yields CDR1 LNHDA and CDR2 SQIVND (reference sequence). The CDR3 extends over 15 amino acids. The CDR3 DNA sequence: TGTGCCAGTAGTATAGCTAGCGGAGGGTTATATGAGCAGTTCTTC. This encodes CASSIASGGLYEQFF.

There are a few counts of this clone. This chain uses TRBV28 with TRBJ2-5, with 7 nucleotides matching TRBD1. The germline CDR1 and CDR2 sequences are MDHEN and SYDVKM. V was clipped by 1 base and J by 5 bases; unmatched bases: 4. The CDR3 contains 14 residues. The CDR3 is CASSLYRGSETQYF. The CDR3 DNA reads as TGTGCCAGCAGTTTATACAGGGGTTCGGAGACCCAGTACTTC. The full variable domain, with the rest looked up from reference TRBV28 and TRBJ2-5, is DVKVTQSSRYLVKRTGEKVFLECVQDMDHENMFWYRQDPGLGLRLIYFSYDVKMKEKGDIPEGYSVSREKKERFSLILESASTNQTSMYLCASSLYRGSETQYFGPGTRLLVL.

The chain couples TRBV7-9 to TRBJ1-1, with D possibly being TRBD1 (6 bases). Germline V gives CDR1 SEHNR, CDR2 FQNEAQ (reference sequence). The CDR3 runs 15 residues. The ends were cut back, 5 bases at V and 0 bases at J, with 13 bases in the middle. The CDR3 here is CASSPKDRLNTEAFF. The CDR3 nucleotides read TGTGCCAGCAGCCCCAAGGACAGACTGAACACTGAAGCTTTCTTT.

This chain joins TRBV7-3 and TRBJ2-5, with 8 bases identical to TRBD2. Germline V gene data show CDR1 as SGHTA and CDR2 as FQGTGA. J gave up 5 bases and V 5 bases, and 7 bases lay outside the gene matches. This CDR3 has 14 residues. The CDR3 loop reads CASSRLAGSETQYF. CDR3 coding DNA: TGTGCCAGCAGCCGATTAGCGGGGTCGGAGACCCAGTACTTC. Drawing the rest from reference TRBV7-3 and TRBJ2-5, the complete variable domain is GAGVSQTPSNKVTEKGKYVELRCDPISGHTALYWYRQSLGQGPEFLIYFQGTGAADDSGLPNDRFFAVRPEGSVSTLKIQRTERGDSAVYLCASSRLAGSETQYFGPGTRLLVL.

The V and J genes are TRBV27 and TRBJ2-1; weak D call: TRBD2 (6 bases). CDR3 length: 14 residues. Germline V gives CDR1 MNHEY, CDR2 SMNVEV (reference sequence). The V end lost 3 bases, the J end lost 9 bases, and 15 bases lay between the germline ends. The CDR3 bases are TGTGCCAGCAGTTTCGCGCAGACTAGAGGTGAGCAGTTCTTC. It yields the protein CASSFAQTRGEQFF.

The chain couples TRBV27 to TRBJ2-7, with TRBD2 matching over 10 bases. This CDR3 comprises 15 residues. The V segment lost 5 bases and the J segment 5 bases; nucleotides outside the gene matches: 9. Germline assignment: CDR1 MNHEY and CDR2 SMNVEV (reference sequence). The CDR3, as DNA: TGTGCCAGCAGTCCCCGGGCTAGCGGGGGCCACGAGCAGTACGTC. As protein: CASSPRASGGHEQYV.

DNA for the CDR3: TGTGCCTGGAGTCGCACAGGGGGCGGTCATGAAGCTTTCTTT. Encoded protein: CAWSRTGGGHEAFF. The rearrangement joins TRBV30 to TRBJ1-1, with 9 nucleotides matching TRBD1. The length of the CDR3 is 14 residues. V shed 2 bases, J shed 7 bases, and the junction held 8 bases outside the gene matches. CDR1 is GTSNPN and CDR2 is SVGIG in the germline V gene (reference sequence).

The rearrangement links TRBV28 to TRBJ2-7; TRBD1 aligns across 9 bases. The ends lost 4 bases at V and 3 bases at J; junction bases unmatched: 7. Germline V CDR1 and CDR2: MDHEN, SYDVKM. The CDR3 contains 15 residues. CDR3 nucleotide sequence: TGTGCCAGCAGTTCTGCAGGACAGGGGTACTACGAGCAGTACTTC. It codes for CASSSAGQGYYEQYF.

This chain connects TRBV11-1 to TRBJ2-7; D unresolved. V was cut by 0 bases and J by 4 bases, with 4 bases left in between. The CDR3 extends over 12 amino acids. Germline V CDR1 and CDR2: SGHAT, FQDESV (reference sequence). CDR3 region: CASSLARYEQYF. The CDR3 DNA follows: TGTGCCAGCAGCTTAGCGAGGTACGAGCAGTACTTC.

This clone has just a few counts. This chain links TRBV19 with TRBJ1-4; D may be TRBD1 (5 bases). V gave up 11 bases and J gave up 7 bases, with 17 bases separating them. The CDR3 is 13 residues long. Germline loops: CDR1 LNHDA, CDR2 SQIVND (reference sequence). In DNA, the CDR3 is TGTGCCTCCAGGGTCCTAGGTGGTGAAAAACTGTTTTTT. Residues: CASRVLGGEKLFF.

The chain uses TRBV21-1 and TRBJ1-4. TRBV21-1 constitutes a pseudogene. The CDR3 covers 19 residues. For the CDR3, the DNA is TGTGCCAGCAGCAAAGTTGAGTTCGGGGTTAATGCAACTAATGAAAAACTGTTTTTT. This sequence encodes CASSKVEFGVNATNEKLFF.

The CDR3 DNA reads TGTGCCATCAGTTCTAGCGGGAGGGCCATTGTGGACAATGAGCAGTTCTTC. Amino acids: CAISSSGRAIVDNEQFF. J is TRBJ2-1 and V is TRBV10-3; 12 nucleotides line up with TRBD2. The germline gives CDR1 ENHRY, CDR2 SYGVKD. The CDR3 loop spans 17 amino acids. V lost 5 bases, J lost 5 bases, and 10 bases stayed unmatched.

The chain links TRBV6-5 to TRBJ2-2; 8 bases fit TRBD1. V dropped 4 bases and J dropped 3; count of bases not matched to a gene: 4. The length of the CDR3 is 15 residues. Germline V gene sequence: CDR1 MNHEY, CDR2 SVGAGI. The CDR3, as DNA: TGTGCCAGCAGTTCTGGACAGGGATACACCGGGGAGCTGTTTTTT. Amino acid sequence: CASSSGQGYTGELFF.